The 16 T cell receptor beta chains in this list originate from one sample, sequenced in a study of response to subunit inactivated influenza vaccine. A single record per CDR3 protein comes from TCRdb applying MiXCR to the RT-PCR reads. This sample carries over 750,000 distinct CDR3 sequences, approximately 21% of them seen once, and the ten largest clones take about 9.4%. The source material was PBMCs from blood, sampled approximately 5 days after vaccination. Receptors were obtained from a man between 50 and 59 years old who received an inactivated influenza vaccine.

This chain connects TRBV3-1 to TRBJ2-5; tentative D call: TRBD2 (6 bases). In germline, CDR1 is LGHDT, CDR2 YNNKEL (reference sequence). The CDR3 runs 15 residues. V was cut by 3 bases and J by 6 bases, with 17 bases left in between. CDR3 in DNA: TGTGCCAGCAGCCAGGAGACGGGACTGAGGAAGACCCAGTACTTC. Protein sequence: CASSQETGLRKTQYF.

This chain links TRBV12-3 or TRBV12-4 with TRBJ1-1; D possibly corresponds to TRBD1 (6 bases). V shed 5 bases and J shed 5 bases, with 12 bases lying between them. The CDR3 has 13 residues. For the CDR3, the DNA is TGTGCCAGCAGTCGAGGGGGGCTAACTGAAGCTTTCTTT. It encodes CASSRGGLTEAFF.

CDR3 bases: TGTGCCAGCAGTGAACGCTCCCTAAGTACAGAATACAATGAGCAGTTCTTC. Encoded protein: CASSERSLSTEYNEQFF. The V gene is TRBV25-1, the J gene TRBJ2-1, with no clear D. This CDR3 contains 17 residues. CDR1 MGHDK and CDR2 SYGVNS come from the germline V gene. V was trimmed by 2 bases and J by 4 bases, leaving 18 bases between them.

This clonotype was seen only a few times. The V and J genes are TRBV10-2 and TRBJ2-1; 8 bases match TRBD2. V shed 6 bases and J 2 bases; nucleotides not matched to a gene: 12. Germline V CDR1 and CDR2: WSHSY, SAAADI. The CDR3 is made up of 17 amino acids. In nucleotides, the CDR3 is TGCGCCAGCAGGAGTGTGTCCGCGGGGGGAACCTACAATGAGCAGTTCTTC. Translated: CASRSVSAGGTYNEQFF.

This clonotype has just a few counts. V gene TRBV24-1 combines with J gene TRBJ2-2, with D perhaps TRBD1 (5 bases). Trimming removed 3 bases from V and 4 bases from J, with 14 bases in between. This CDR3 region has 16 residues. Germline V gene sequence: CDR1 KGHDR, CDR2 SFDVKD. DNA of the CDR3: TGTGCCACCAGTGATGTCCAGGGTACCCTCACCGGGGAGCTGTTTTTT. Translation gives CATSDVQGTLTGELFF.

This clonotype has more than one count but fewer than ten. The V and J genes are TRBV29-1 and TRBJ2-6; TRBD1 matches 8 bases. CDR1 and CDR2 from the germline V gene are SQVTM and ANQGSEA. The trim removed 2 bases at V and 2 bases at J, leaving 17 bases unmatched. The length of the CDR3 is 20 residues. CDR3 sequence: CSVELWPGGDSGPGANVLTF. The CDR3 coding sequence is TGCAGCGTTGAATTATGGCCAGGGGGCGATAGCGGCCCTGGGGCCAACGTCCTGACTTTC.

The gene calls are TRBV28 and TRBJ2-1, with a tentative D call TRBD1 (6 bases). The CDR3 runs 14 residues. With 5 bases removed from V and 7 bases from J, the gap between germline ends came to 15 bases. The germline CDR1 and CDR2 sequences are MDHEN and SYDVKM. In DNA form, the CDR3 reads TGTGCCAGCAGTCCCTGGAGACAGGTAAATGAGCAGTTCTTC. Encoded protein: CASSPWRQVNEQFF. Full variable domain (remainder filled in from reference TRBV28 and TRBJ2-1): DVKVTQSSRYLVKRTGEKVFLECVQDMDHENMFWYRQDPGLGLRLIYFSYDVKMKEKGDIPEGYSVSREKKERFSLILESASTNQTSMYLCASSPWRQVNEQFFGPGTRLTVL.

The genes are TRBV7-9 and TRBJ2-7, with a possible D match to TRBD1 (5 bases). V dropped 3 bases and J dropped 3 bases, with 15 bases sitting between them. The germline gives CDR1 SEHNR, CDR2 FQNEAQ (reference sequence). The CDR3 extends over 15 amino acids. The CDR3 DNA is TGTGCCAGCAGCTTCGACAGTCCCTTCCGCTACGAGCAGTACTTC. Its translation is CASSFDSPFRYEQYF. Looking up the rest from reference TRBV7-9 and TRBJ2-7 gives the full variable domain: DTGVSQNPRHKITKRGQNVTFRCDPISEHNRLYWYRQTLGQGPEFLTYFQNEAQLEKSRLLSDRFSAERPKGSFSTLEIQRTEQGDSAMYLCASSFDSPFRYEQYFGPGTRLTVT.

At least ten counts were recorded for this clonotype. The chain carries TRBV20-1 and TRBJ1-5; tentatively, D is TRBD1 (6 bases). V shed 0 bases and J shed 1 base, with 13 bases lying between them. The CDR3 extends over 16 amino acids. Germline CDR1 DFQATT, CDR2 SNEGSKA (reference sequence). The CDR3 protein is CSARDPRGGSNQPQHF. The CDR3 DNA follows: TGCAGTGCTAGAGACCCCAGGGGAGGCAGCAATCAGCCCCAGCATTTT.

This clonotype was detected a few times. CDR3 sequence: CASKRDSNTDTQYF. In DNA, the CDR3 is TGTGCCAGCAAAAGGGACAGCAACACAGATACGCAGTATTTT. J is TRBJ2-3 and V is TRBV28; TRBD1 aligns across 7 bases. Germline values: CDR1 MDHEN, CDR2 SYDVKM. The ends lost 7 bases at V and 2 bases at J; junction bases unmatched: 6. CDR3 length: 14 amino acids.

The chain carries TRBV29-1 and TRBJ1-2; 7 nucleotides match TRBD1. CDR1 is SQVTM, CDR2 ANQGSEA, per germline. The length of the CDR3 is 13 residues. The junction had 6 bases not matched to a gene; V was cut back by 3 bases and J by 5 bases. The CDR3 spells CSVDGTELYGYTF. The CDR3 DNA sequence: TGCAGCGTTGATGGGACAGAATTGTATGGCTACACCTTC.

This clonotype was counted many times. In DNA, the CDR3 is TGTGCCATCAGCTGGACAGGCCTTAGCAATCAGCCCCAGCATTTT. Translation gives CAISWTGLSNQPQHF. This sequence joins TRBV10-3 and TRBJ1-5; 7 nucleotides match TRBD1. J gave up 0 bases and V 6 bases, and 5 bases lay outside the gene matches. CDR3 length equals 15 residues. Per germline, CDR1 ENHRY and CDR2 SYGVKD.

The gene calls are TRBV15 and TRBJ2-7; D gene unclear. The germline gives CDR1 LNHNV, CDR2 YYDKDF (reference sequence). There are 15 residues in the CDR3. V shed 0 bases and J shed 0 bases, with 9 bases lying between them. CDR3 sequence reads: CATSREPWSSYEQYF. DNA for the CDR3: TGTGCCACCAGCAGAGAGCCGTGGAGCTCCTACGAGCAGTACTTC. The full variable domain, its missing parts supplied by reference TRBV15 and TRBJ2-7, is DAMVIQNPRYQVTQFGKPVTLSCSQTLNHNVMYWYQQKSSQAPKLLFHYYDKDFNNEADTPDNFQSRRPNTSFCFLDIRSPGLGDTAMYLCATSREPWSSYEQYFGPGTRLTVT.

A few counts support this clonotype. CDR3 amino acids: CASSLSGGPNPNEQFF. The DNA of the CDR3 is TGTGCCAGCAGTTTATCCGGGGGGCCGAACCCCAATGAGCAGTTCTTC. This sequence joins TRBV28 and TRBJ2-1; D might be TRBD2 (7 bases). This CDR3 has 16 amino acids. V was cut by 1 base and J by 6 bases, with 16 bases left in between. Germline values: CDR1 MDHEN, CDR2 SYDVKM.

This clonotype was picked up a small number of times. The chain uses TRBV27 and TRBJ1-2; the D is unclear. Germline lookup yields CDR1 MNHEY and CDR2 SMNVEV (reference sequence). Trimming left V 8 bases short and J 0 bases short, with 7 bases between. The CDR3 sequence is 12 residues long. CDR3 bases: TGTGCCAGCCCGCCACCTAACTATGGCTACACCTTC. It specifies CASPPPNYGYTF.

DNA of the CDR3: TGCAGTGCTAGAGATAGGCTAGCGGGGGTTACCGGGGAGCTGTTTTTT. Encoded protein: CSARDRLAGVTGELFF. The V and J genes are TRBV20-1 and TRBJ2-2; 10 bases are a match to TRBD2. The V segment lost 0 bases and the J segment 5 bases; nucleotides outside the gene matches: 6. CDR3 size: 16 residues. Germline loops: CDR1 DFQATT, CDR2 SNEGSKA (reference sequence).